The present entry profiles one T cell receptor beta chain with its context. The sample belongs to a study of control samples from healthy donors and cancer patients. Libraries were prepared by immunoSEQ multiplex PCR; TCRdb keeps only in-frame clonotypes and omits some of them. The table includes some 87,000 clones, more than 65% detected once. Germline lookup yields CDR1 SGHAT and CDR2 FQNNGV. V shed 6 bases and J shed 4 bases, with 19 bases lying between them. CDR3 length: 15 residues. The sequence came from a man aged 60-69 years with head and neck cancer. Sequencing used PBMCs. The chain couples TRBV11-2 to TRBJ2-7; D is tentatively TRBD1 or TRBD2 (6 bases each). The CDR3 loop is CASRPLRGPFYEQYF. DNA of the CDR3: TGTGCCAGCAGACCTCTCCGGGGGCCCTTTTACGAGCAGTACTTC.